This record covers a single T cell receptor beta chain. Its antigen is not known. The primer mix had 60 Vbeta and 13 Jbeta primers. TCRdb keeps only in-frame clones here, not all; method: immunoSEQ multiplex PCR. The data hold hundreds of thousands of clones, with around nine tenths observed a single time. The source of the sample is a study of cytomegalovirus exposure and HLA in healthy donors. The CDR3 is 16 amino acids. Germline V gene sequence: CDR1 LGHNA, CDR2 YSLEER. V lost 1 base to trimming and J lost 7 bases, with 18 bases between them. Study observations and caveats: The study labeled roughly 160 TCR beta chains cytomegalovirus-associated.

The genes are TRBV4-3 and TRBJ2-3; D possibly corresponds to TRBD2 (6 bases). Sequenced material: PBMCs. The TCR was taken from a young woman in good health and CMV-seronegative. CDR3 sequence: CASSQVASAVANTQYF. CDR3 nucleotide sequence: TGCGCCAGCAGCCAAGTAGCTAGCGCCGTCGCGAATACGCAGTATTTT.